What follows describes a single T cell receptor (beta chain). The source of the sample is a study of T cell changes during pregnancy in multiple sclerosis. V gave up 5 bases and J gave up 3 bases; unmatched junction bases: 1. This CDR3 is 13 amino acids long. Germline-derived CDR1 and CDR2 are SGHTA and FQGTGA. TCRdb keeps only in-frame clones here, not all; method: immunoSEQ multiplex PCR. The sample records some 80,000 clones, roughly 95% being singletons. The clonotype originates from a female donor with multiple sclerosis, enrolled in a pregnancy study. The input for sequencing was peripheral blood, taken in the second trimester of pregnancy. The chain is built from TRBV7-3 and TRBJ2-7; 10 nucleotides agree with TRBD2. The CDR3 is CASSPSGGYEQYF. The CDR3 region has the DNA TGTGCCAGCAGCCCTAGCGGGGGCTACGAGCAGTACTTC.